This T cell receptor (beta chain) was sequenced for a study of CD8 T cells in Susac syndrome. The CDR3 extends over 14 amino acids. V trimming: 8 bases; J trimming: 2 bases; junction bases outside the gene matches: 8. The V gene's germline CDR1 is LNHNV and CDR2 YYDKDF (reference sequence). An input of roughly 0.5 to 1 ug of RNA was subjected to reverse transcription using random hexamers. The authors amplified TCR beta CDR3 across 54 Vbeta and 13 Jbeta using immunoSEQ multiplex PCR. TCRdb reprocessed the immunoSEQ multiplex PCR reads via MiXCR and lists one record per CDR3 protein. The table records 200,000 or so distinct CDR3 sequences, about 94% of them present only once. High-throughput TCR beta sequencing covered peripheral CD8+ and CD4+ T cells. Both CD4+ and CD8+ T cells were negatively isolated, and TEMRA cells underwent FACS enrichment.

Sequences were obtained from CD8+ T cells from PBMCs. The chain combines TRBV15 with TRBJ2-7; 8 bases are a match to TRBD1. The source is a human donor with multiple sclerosis. The CDR3 region has the DNA TGTGCCACCGCTCTTGACAGGGGCCCCTACGAGCAGTACTTC. Encoded protein: CATALDRGPYEQYF.